This TCR beta chain was sequenced for a study of OX40 agonist ivuxolimab in advanced cancers. Sequenced by immunoSEQ multiplex PCR; TCRdb stores in-frame clones only, minus some. Seen here are about 22,000 clones, approximately 91% observed once, and the top ten hold approximately 49%. The CDR3 length is 16 residues. The V gene is TRBV21-1, the J gene TRBJ2-7; no DNA check was done on the table's D call, TRBD2. TRBV21-1 is a documented pseudogene. Sequenced here: CD4+ or CD8+ T cells sorted from blood, sampled in a trial of the OX40 agonist ivuxolimab. The receptor comes from an adult with an advanced solid tumor such as melanoma, head and neck, liver or kidney cancer. The CDR3 nucleotides read TGTGCCAGCAGCAAGACTAGCGGGGGGCCCTCCTACGAGCAGTACTTC. As protein: CASSKTSGGPSYEQYF.